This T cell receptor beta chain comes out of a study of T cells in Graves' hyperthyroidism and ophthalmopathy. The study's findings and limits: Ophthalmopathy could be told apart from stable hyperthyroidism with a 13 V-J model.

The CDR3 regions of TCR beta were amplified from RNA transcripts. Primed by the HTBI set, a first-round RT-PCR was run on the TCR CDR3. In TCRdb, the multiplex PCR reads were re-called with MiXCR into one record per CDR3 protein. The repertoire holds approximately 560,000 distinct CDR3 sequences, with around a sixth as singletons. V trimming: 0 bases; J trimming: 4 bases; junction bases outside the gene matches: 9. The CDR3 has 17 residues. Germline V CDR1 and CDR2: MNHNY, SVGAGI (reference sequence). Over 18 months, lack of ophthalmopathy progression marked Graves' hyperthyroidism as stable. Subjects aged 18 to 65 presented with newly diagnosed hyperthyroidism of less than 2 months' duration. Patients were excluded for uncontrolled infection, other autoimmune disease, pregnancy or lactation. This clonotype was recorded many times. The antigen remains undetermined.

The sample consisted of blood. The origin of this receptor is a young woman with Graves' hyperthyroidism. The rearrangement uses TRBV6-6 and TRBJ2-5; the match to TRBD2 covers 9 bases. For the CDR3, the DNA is TGTGCCAGCAGTTACTCGCGGGGGGGGGGTGGGATAGAGACCCAGTACTTC. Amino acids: CASSYSRGGGGIETQYF.